This T cell receptor (beta chain) is drawn from a study of shared clonotypes between healthy human individuals. The wider study: The study enrolled a couple of women and three men aged 18 to 49. Used for every donor were three CD4 naive, three CD4 memory, two CD8 naive and one CD8 memory plate.

CD8 cells regarded as naive lacked CD45RO, were positively chosen for CCR7, and omitted terminally differentiated effector memory CD45RA+ cells. As for this clone: The antigen remains unidentified.

The study, taken as a whole, reports: Among a handful of donors, roughly 5% of naive CD4 clonotypes were found in common. Relative to clonotypes present in all four donors, those not shared had lower generation probabilities.

CDR3 length: 15 amino acids. With 1 base removed from V and 0 bases from J, the gap between germline ends came to 6 bases. The germline V gene has CDR1 SEHNR and CDR2 FQNEAQ (reference sequence). TCRdb's table, derived via immunoSEQ multiplex PCR, lists solely in-frame clones and lacks some. The sample records a few million clones, 90% to 95% being singletons. This receptor was taken from a man aged 18-30 years in good health. Some clones in this sample may be carry-over from other donors' samples. The J gene is TRBJ1-4, the V gene TRBV7-9; D not resolved. Sequenced material: naive CD8+ T cells from PBMCs. This CDR3 is CASSLGVATNEKLFF. In nucleotides, the CDR3 is TGTGCCAGCAGCTTAGGGGTTGCAACTAATGAAAAACTGTTTTTT.